This T cell receptor beta chain was sequenced for a study of T cell clusters in autoimmune cytopenias. Regarding the study as a whole: The T cell clusters were defined only in silico, without experimental functional validation. TRB repertoire shifts in secondary cytopenia and chronic lymphocytic leukemia mostly reflected lymphoma, not autoimmunity. Primary autoimmune cytopenia patients appeared to lack physiological T cell clusters present in healthy donors. Compared with active autoimmune hepatitis patients, healthy donors showed about 3-fold more exclusive TRB clusters.

On this clonotype: Its cognate antigen is unknown.

One tube held mixed TRB-A and TRB-B primer pools for touch-down PCR. TCRdb re-analyzed the multiplex PCR reads; it lists each CDR3 protein once, without DNA. This table lists about 3,400 distinct CDR3 sequences. TRB amplification used roughly 250 ng of peripheral blood genomic DNA. This CDR3 comprises 13 residues. The material sequenced was peripheral blood. This receptor was taken from a human donor with an autoimmune cytopenia, with autoimmune hepatitis or in good health (not recorded which). This chain uses TRBV12-3 or TRBV12-4 with TRBJ1-2; TCRdb's assignment of TRBD1 cannot be checked, as there is no DNA. The CDR3 loop is CASNLGGLYGYTF.